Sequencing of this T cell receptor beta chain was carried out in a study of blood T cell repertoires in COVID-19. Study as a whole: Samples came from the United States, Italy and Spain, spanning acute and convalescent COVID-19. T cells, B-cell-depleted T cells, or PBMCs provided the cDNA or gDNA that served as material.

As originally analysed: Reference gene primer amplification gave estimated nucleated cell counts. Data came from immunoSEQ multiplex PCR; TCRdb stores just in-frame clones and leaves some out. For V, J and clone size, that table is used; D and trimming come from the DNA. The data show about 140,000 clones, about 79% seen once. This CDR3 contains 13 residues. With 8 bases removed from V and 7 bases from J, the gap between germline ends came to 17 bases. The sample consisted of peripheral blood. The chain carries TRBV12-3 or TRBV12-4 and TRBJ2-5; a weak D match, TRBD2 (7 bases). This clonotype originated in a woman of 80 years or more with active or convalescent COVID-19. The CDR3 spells CASGRGPGGTQYF. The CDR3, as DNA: TGTGCCAGCGGGCGGGGGCCGGGAGGGACCCAGTACTTC.